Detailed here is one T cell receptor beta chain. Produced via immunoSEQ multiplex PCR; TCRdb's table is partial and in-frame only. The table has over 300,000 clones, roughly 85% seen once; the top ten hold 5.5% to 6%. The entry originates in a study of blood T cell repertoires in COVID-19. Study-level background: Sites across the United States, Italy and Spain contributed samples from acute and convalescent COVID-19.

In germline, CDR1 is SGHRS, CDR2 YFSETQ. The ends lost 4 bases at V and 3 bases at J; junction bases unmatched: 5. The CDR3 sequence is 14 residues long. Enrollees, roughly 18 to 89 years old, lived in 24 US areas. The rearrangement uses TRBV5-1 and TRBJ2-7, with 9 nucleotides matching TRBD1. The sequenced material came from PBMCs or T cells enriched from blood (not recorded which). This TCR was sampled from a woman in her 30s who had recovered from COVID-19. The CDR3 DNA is TGCGCCAGCAGCCCGGGACAGGGTGGCTACGAGCAGTACTTC. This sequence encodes CASSPGQGGYEQYF. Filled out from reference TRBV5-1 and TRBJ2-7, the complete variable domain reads KAGVTQTPRYLIKTRGQQVTLSCSPISGHRSVSWYQQTPGQGLQFLFEYFSETQRNKGNFPGRFSGRQFSNSRSEMNVSTLELGDSALYLCASSPGQGGYEQYFGPGTRLTVT.